The source of this T cell receptor (beta chain) is a study of regulatory T cells in long-lasting Graves disease. Libraries of TCR beta came from iRepertoire HTBI primers plus Arm-PCR of CDR3 regions. TCRdb called the multiplex PCR reads again in MiXCR, with one record for every CDR3 protein. The profile shows about 470,000 distinct CDR3 sequences, about a fifth of them singletons. Study results and caveats: Persistent cases favored TRBV28, TRBJ1-2 and TRBJ2-5. The study found lower TCR diversity in persistent Graves' patients than in newly diagnosed ones.

Time point in this sample: persistent/refractory GD, antithyroid drugs over 5 years with positive TRAb. Isolated PBMC RNA provided the starting material for the TCR library. Recruitment took place at an endocrinology department in Xi'an, China. To note about this clonotype: Its specificity is unknown.

This CDR3 is built from 13 residues. V gave up 6 bases and J gave up 4 bases; unmatched junction bases: 5. CDR1 and CDR2 (germline): SGHAT, FQNNGV. The clonotype was recovered from a female donor with Graves disease. This sample comprised peripheral blood mononuclear cells (PBMCs), obtained when the disease was refractory, from a patient treated with antithyroid drugs. The V gene is TRBV11-2, the J gene TRBJ2-7, with 8 bases matching TRBD1. The CDR3 spells CASRYRGLYEQYF. CDR3 coding DNA: TGTGCCAGCAGATACAGGGGGTTGTACGAGCAGTACTTC.